The subject of this entry is one TCR beta chain. The antigen is unknown. These data come from a study of cytomegalovirus exposure and HLA in healthy donors. General study points: In vitro data verified three CMV-associated chains as specific for CMV antigens.

CDR1 is MNHNS, CDR2 SASEGT, per germline. The CDR3 consists of 14 residues. V lost 4 bases and J 1 base, leaving 11 bases between the germline ends. Primers: 60 Vbeta forward and 13 Jbeta reverse. This table comes from immunoSEQ multiplex PCR, and its TCRdb copy is limited to in-frame clones, with some not included. The sample lists tens of thousands of clones, approximately 77% occurring once. The sequence derives from a young woman in good health and CMV-seronegative. The V call is TRBV6-1, the J call TRBJ2-7; TRBD2 is a possible D gene (7 bases). The sequencing input was PBMCs. Written as DNA, the CDR3 is TGTGCCAGCAGTGCCAGGGGAGGGTCCTACGAGCAGTACTTC. It translates to CASSARGGSYEQYF.